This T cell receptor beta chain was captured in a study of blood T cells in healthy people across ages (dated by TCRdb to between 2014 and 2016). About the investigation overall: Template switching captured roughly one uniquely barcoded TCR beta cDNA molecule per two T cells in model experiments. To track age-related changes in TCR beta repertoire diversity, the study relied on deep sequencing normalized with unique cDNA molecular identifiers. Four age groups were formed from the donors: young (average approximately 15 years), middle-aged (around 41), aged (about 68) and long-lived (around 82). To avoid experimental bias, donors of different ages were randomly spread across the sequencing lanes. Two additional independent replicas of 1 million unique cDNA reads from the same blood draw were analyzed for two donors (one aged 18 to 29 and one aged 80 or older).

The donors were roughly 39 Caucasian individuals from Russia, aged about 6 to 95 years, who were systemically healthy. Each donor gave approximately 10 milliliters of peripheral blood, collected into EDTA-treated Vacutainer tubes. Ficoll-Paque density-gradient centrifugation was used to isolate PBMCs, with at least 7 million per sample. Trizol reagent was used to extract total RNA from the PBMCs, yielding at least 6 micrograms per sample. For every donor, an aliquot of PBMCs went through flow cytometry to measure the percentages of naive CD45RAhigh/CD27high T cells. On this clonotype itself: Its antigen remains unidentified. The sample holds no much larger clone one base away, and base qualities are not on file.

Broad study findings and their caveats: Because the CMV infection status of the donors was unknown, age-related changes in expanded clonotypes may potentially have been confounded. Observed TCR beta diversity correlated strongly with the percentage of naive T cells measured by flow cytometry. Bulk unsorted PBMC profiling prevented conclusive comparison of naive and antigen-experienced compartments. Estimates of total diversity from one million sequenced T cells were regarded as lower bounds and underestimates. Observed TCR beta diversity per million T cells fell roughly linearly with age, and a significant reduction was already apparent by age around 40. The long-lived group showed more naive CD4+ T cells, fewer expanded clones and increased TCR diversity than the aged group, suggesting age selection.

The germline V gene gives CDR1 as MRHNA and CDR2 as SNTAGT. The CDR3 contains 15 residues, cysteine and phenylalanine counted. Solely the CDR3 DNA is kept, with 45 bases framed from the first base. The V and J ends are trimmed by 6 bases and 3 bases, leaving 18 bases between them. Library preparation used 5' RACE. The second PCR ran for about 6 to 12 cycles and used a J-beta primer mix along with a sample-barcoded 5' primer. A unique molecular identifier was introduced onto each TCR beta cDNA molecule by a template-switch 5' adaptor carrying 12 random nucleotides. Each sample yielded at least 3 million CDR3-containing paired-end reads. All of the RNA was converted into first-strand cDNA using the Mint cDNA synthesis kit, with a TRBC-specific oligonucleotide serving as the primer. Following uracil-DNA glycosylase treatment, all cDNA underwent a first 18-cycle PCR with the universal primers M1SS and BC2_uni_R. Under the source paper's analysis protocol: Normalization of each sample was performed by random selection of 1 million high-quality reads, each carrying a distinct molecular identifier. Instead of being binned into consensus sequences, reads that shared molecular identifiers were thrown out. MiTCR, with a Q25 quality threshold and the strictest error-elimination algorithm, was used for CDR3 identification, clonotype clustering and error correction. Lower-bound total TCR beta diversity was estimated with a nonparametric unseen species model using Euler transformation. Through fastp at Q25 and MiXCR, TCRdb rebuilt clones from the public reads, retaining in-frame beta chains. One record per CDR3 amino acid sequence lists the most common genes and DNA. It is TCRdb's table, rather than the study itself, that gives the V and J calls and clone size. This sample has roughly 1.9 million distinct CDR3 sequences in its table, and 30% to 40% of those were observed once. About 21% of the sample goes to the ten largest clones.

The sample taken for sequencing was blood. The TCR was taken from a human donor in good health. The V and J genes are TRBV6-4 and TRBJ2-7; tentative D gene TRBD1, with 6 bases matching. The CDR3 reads CASRKPGHPRYEQYF. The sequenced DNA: TGTGCCAGCAGAAAACCGGGACACCCACGCTACGAGCAGTACTTC.